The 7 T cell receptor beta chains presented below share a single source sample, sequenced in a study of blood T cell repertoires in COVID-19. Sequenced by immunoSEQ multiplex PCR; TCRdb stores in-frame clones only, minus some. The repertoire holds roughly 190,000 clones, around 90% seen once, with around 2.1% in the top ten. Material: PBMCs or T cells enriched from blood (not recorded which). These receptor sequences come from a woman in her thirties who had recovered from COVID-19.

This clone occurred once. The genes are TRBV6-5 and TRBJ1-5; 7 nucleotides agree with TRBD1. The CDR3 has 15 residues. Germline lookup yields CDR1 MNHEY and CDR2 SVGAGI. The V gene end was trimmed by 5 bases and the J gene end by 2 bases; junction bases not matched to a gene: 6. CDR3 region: CASSRLGGGNQPQHF. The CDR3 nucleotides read TGTGCCAGCAGTCGCCTAGGGGGCGGCAATCAGCCCCAGCATTTT.

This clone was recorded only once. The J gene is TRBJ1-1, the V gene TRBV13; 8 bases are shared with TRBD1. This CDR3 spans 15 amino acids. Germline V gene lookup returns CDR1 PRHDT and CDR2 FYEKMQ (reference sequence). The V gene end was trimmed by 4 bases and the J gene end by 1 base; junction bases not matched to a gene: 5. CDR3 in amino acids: CASSSQGEKNTEAFF. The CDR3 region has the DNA TGTGCCAGCAGCTCACAGGGGGAAAAGAACACTGAAGCTTTCTTT.

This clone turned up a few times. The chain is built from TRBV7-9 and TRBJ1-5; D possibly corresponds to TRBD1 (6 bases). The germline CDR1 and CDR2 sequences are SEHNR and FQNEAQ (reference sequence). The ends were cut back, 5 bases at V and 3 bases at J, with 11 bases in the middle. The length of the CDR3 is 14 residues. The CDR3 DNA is TGTGCCAGCAGCCCGGGACACAACAATCAGCCCCAGCATTTT. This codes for CASSPGHNNQPQHF.

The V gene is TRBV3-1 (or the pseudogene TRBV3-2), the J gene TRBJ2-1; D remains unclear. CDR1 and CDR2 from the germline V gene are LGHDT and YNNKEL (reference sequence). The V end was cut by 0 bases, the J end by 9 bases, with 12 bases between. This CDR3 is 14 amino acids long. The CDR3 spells CASSQERSFSEQFF. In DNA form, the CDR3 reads TGTGCCAGCAGCCAAGAACGGAGCTTCAGTGAGCAGTTCTTC.

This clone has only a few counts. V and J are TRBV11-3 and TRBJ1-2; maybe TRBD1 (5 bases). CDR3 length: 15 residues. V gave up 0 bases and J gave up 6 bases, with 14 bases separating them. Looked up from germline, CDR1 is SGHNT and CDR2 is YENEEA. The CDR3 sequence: CASSLDSQGDDGYTF. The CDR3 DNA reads TGTGCCAGCAGCTTAGATAGCCAGGGTGATGATGGCTACACCTTC.

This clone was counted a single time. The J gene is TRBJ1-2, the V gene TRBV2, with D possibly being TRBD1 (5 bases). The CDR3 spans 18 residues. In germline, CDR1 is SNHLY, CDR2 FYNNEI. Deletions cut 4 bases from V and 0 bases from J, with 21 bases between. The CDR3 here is CASSVSLVGPAANYGYTF. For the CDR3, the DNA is TGTGCCAGCAGTGTTTCCCTCGTGGGGCCCGCAGCTAACTATGGCTACACCTTC.

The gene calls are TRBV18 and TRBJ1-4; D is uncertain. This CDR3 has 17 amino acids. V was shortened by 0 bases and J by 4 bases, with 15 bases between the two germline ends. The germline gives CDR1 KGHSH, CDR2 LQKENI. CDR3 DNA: TGTGCCAGCTCACCACCGGGAGTTGGAATGGGTAATGAAAAACTGTTTTTT. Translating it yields CASSPPGVGMGNEKLFF. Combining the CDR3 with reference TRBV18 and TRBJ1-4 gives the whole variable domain NAGVMQNPRHLVRRRGQEARLRCSPMKGHSHVYWYRQLPEEGLKFMVYLQKENIIDESGMPKERFSAEFPKEGPSILRIQQVVRGDSAAYFCASSPPGVGMGNEKLFFGSGTQLSVL.